One and the same sample provided the 18 T cell receptor beta chains below, sequenced in a study of PD-L1 blockade in urothelial cancer. The assay was immunoSEQ multiplex PCR, and TCRdb's table has in-frame clones only and misses some. Here the sample spans 90,000 or so clones, 90% being singletons. Time point given: pretreatment peripheral blood. The specimen comprised PBMCs, sampled around atezolizumab (anti-PD-L1) treatment. The receptor set was obtained from a man in his sixties with urothelial cancer.

The genes are TRBV6-1 and TRBJ2-3; TRBD2 matches at 7 bases. The V gene's germline CDR1 is MNHNS and CDR2 SASEGT. The CDR3 contains 14 residues. V was pared by 11 bases and J by 5 bases, with 13 bases of the junction left unmatched. CDR3 sequence reads: CAGLKGTGGDTQYF. In nucleotides, the CDR3 is TGTGCCGGCTTGAAAGGGACGGGGGGAGATACGCAGTATTTT.

The rearrangement links TRBV7-2 to TRBJ2-5; no firm D call. The DNA end lines up better with TRBJ2-7; the J call may be wrong. Per germline, CDR1 SGHTA and CDR2 FQGNSA. This CDR3 is built from 14 residues. The CDR3 sequence: CASSPWSSPNEQYF. In DNA, the CDR3 is TGTGCCAGCAGCCCTTGGTCTAGTCCCAACGAGCAGTACTTC.

The gene calls are TRBV7-2 and TRBJ2-5; the match to TRBD2 covers 11 bases. Per germline, CDR1 SGHTA and CDR2 FQGNSA. This CDR3 is 16 amino acids long. The V and J ends lost 3 bases and 2 bases, in that order; junction bases with no gene match: 5. The CDR3 DNA reads as TGTGCCAGCAGCTTTAGCGGGGGGGCTCGACAAGAGACCCAGTACTTC. It translates to CASSFSGGARQETQYF.

The V gene is TRBV11-3, the J gene TRBJ2-6; D gene ambiguous. The V end lost 1 base, the J end lost 0 bases, and 4 bases lay between the germline ends. The germline CDR1 and CDR2 sequences are SGHNT and YENEEA. The CDR3 totals 15 residues. The CDR3 region is CASSLGGSGANVLTF. In nucleotides, the CDR3 is TGTGCCAGCAGCTTAGGAGGCTCTGGGGCCAACGTCCTGACTTTC.

This chain joins TRBV5-1 and TRBJ1-1; TRBD1 aligns across 9 bases. The CDR3 has 15 amino acids. Germline lookup yields CDR1 SGHRS and CDR2 YFSETQ. V was clipped by 2 bases and J by 4 bases; unmatched bases: 6. In DNA, the CDR3 is TGCGCCAGCAGCTTTACAGGGGGCGCGGTCACTGAAGCTTTCTTT. Its protein product is CASSFTGGAVTEAFF.

The gene calls are TRBV5-4 and TRBJ2-1; the D gene is possibly TRBD2 (6 bases). Trimming took 0 bases from V and 3 from J, leaving 22 bases between them. Germline V lookup: CDR1 SGHNT, CDR2 YYREEE (reference sequence). The CDR3 is made up of 19 amino acids. CDR3 sequence: CASSLGPTSYSTSYNEQFF. CDR3 bases: TGTGCCAGCAGCTTGGGCCCCACCTCCTACTCGACTAGCTACAATGAGCAGTTCTTC. The full variable domain, completed using reference TRBV5-4 and TRBJ2-1, is ETGVTQSPTHLIKTRGQQVTLRCSSQSGHNTVSWYQQALGQGPQFIFQYYREEENGRGNFPPRFSGLQFPNYSSELNVNALELDDSALYLCASSLGPTSYSTSYNEQFFGPGTRLTVL.

This clone appeared a single time. The DNA for the CDR3 is TGTGCCATCAGTGTGGAAAGCGGGGGAAGTGAGCAGTTCTTC. This translates into CAISVESGGSEQFF. This rearrangement joins TRBV10-3 to TRBJ2-1; TRBD2 matches 8 bases. CDR1 and CDR2 (germline): ENHRY, SYGVKD. V dropped 4 bases and J dropped 9; count of bases not matched to a gene: 8. The CDR3 is made up of 14 amino acids.

The chain couples TRBV19 to TRBJ2-1; D is possibly TRBD2 (6 bases). Per germline, CDR1 LNHDA and CDR2 SQIVND (reference sequence). V was trimmed by 2 bases and J by 15 bases, leaving 17 bases between them. The CDR3 has 13 amino acids. The CDR3 loop reads CASSIRGGHKGFF. DNA for the CDR3: TGTGCCAGTAGTATACGGGGAGGCCACAAGGGGTTCTTC.

The chain couples TRBV5-1 to TRBJ2-5; 8 positions match TRBD2. The ends lost 1 base at V and 5 bases at J; junction bases unmatched: 10. Germline values: CDR1 SGHRS, CDR2 YFSETQ. CDR3 length equals 16 residues. The CDR3 is CASSLLGLGAWETQYF. The CDR3 DNA reads TGCGCCAGCAGCTTGTTGGGACTAGGCGCGTGGGAGACCCAGTACTTC.

CDR3 bases: TGTGCCAGAAACCTCAGGGGGACGGGAATGAGGTCCTACAATGAGCAGTTCTTC. Protein: CARNLRGTGMRSYNEQFF. The chain is built from TRBV6-4 and TRBJ2-1; 7 bases match TRBD1. Germline CDR1 reads MRHNA; CDR2 reads SNTAGT. The CDR3 is 18 residues long. Unmatched junction bases numbered 18, after V lost 9 bases and J lost 1 base.

The rearrangement joins TRBV6-5 to TRBJ1-5, with 7 bases aligning to TRBD1. Trimming removed 6 bases from V and 1 base from J; junction bases left unmatched: 6. This CDR3 contains 15 residues. Germline CDR1 and CDR2: MNHEY and SVGAGI. The CDR3 DNA follows: TGTGCCAGCAGCCGTTCAGGGGGAAGCAATCAGCCCCAGCATTTT. Its protein is CASSRSGGSNQPQHF.

The V and J genes are TRBV4-3 and TRBJ2-3; TRBD2 is a possible D gene (5 bases). The CDR3 consists of 16 residues. The germline V gene encodes CDR1 LGHNA and CDR2 YSLEER. Between the trimmed V and J ends, which lost 4 bases and 5 bases, there was a span of 19 bases. The CDR3 sequence: CASSPLAGGTLDTQYF. CDR3 sequence (DNA): TGCGCCAGCAGCCCCCTCGCAGGAGGAACGCTAGATACGCAGTATTTT.

This chain joins TRBV7-3 and TRBJ2-1; 12 bases line up with TRBD2. This CDR3 region has 15 residues. Germline V gene lookup returns CDR1 SGHTA and CDR2 FQGTGA. V shed 5 bases and J 7 bases; nucleotides not matched to a gene: 6. CDR3 protein: CASSRRLAGVNEQFF. In DNA form, the CDR3 reads TGTGCCAGCAGCCGGAGACTAGCGGGGGTTAATGAGCAGTTCTTC.

V is TRBV27 and J is TRBJ1-5; D is unresolved. Germline values: CDR1 MNHEY, CDR2 SMNVEV (reference sequence). Trimming shortened V by 2 bases and J by 2 bases, and 10 bases separated the two germline ends. This CDR3 contains 15 residues. DNA of the CDR3: TGTGCCAGCAGTTTAGGCATGGAGGGCAATCAGCCCCAGCATTTT. Amino acid sequence: CASSLGMEGNQPQHF.

The chain links TRBV2 to TRBJ1-4; D is ambiguous. This CDR3 has 13 amino acids. The germline V and J ends were trimmed by 7 bases and 6 bases, with 12 bases remaining between them. Per the germline V gene, CDR1 is SNHLY and CDR2 is FYNNEI. DNA of the CDR3: TGTGCCAGCACAAAGAGGATGGATGAAAAACTGTTTTTT. It is translated as CASTKRMDEKLFF.

This clone has only one observation. The gene calls are TRBV6-5 and TRBJ2-7; 10 bases match TRBD1. Germline V gene data show CDR1 as MNHEY and CDR2 as SVGAGI. The CDR3 is made up of 15 amino acids. V lost 5 bases and J lost 6; bases outside the gene matches: 10. The CDR3 DNA follows: TGTGCCAGCAGTCGAACCGGGACAGGGGATTCCGAGCAGTACTTC. This gives the protein CASSRTGTGDSEQYF.

This clone showed up just once. The chain combines TRBV5-6 with TRBJ2-7; no clear D. Germline-derived CDR1 and CDR2 are SGHDT and YYEEEE. Trimming removed 3 bases at V and 8 bases at J, with 21 bases between. The CDR3 length is 15 residues. CDR3: CASSSGATYSLQQYF. The DNA of the CDR3 is TGTGCCAGCAGCTCTGGCGCGACATACAGCCTTCAGCAGTACTTC.

The chain is built from TRBV6-1 and TRBJ2-3; no definite D call. V was trimmed by 2 bases and J by 0 bases, leaving 12 bases between them. Germline loops: CDR1 MNHNS, CDR2 SASEGT. The CDR3 loop spans 16 amino acids. The CDR3 DNA is TGTGCCAGCAGTGAATTCCCGCTAGAAAGCACAGATACGCAGTATTTT. It codes for CASSEFPLESTDTQYF.